This T cell receptor (beta chain) was captured by sequencing in a study of cytomegalovirus exposure and HLA in healthy donors. This clone was seen just once. Relative to the germline gene, one junction end is altered; a read error may explain this. The CDR3 is made up of 14 amino acids. The PCR made use of 60 Vbeta and 13 Jbeta primers. The protocol was immunoSEQ multiplex PCR, while the TCRdb copy is restricted to in-frame clones and leaves out a portion. The top ten hold 10% to 11% of the sample, which has 110,000 or so clones, around three quarters seen once. The chain employs TRBV23-1 and TRBJ2-6; a weak D match, TRBD1 (5 bases). TRBV23-1 is an open reading frame, and its role is uncertain. The sequencing input was PBMCs. The TCR comes from a man aged 35-49 years in good health and CMV-seropositive. The CDR3 DNA is TGCGCCAGCAGTCAATATTCTGGGGCCAACGGCCTGACTTTC. This codes for CASSQYSGANGLTF.